The following is a T cell receptor beta chain sequence with its context. What it binds is not known. Trimming shortened V by 6 bases and J by 2 bases, and 12 bases separated the two germline ends. The CDR3 is made up of 15 amino acids. CDR1 is KGHDR and CDR2 is SFDVKD in the germline V gene. This record belongs to a study of vaccination and CD4 T cells after COVID-19. Across the study: The authors exposed cells to overlapping spike peptides derived from SARS-CoV-2, HCoV-NL63, HCoV-OC43 and HCoV-229E.

The treatment: approximately 9-day PBMC culture with coronavirus spike peptide pools or control peptides (ViraFEST assay). CD4+ T lymphocytes from the unexposed donor were collected before the COVID-19 pandemic (2011-2018). CD4+ T cells that had been cultured provided DNA sequenced with the Oncomine TCR Beta short-read assay. Extraction of genomic DNA was performed on cultured CD4+ T cells. TCRdb itself ran the PCR reads through MiXCR, one entry per CDR3 protein. The repertoire includes some 7,700 distinct CDR3 sequences, about 45% of them detected once, and 25% to 30% sits in the top ten. This sequence was found in a human donor in good health. The sequenced material came from CD4+ T cells from blood, cultured in vitro. The chain combines TRBV24-1 with TRBJ2-2; D ambiguous. CDR3 protein: CATSHPTRNTGELFF. The CDR3 bases are TGTGCCACCAGTCACCCGACACGAAACACCGGGGAGCTGTTTTTT.